A selection of T cell receptor beta chains follows, all from one sample in a study of T cell repertoires in cytomegalovirus infection. In TCRdb, the reads were re-called with MiXCR into one record per CDR3 protein. The sample lists roughly 500,000 distinct CDR3 sequences; 30% to 40% were seen once. These receptors have no identified antigens. The material sequenced was cultured PBMCs, taken from culture after CMV antigen stimulation. The receptors derive from a human donor in good health (CMV status not recorded). Some clones in this sample may be carry-over from other donors' samples. CDR3s include the opening cysteine and the closing phenylalanine or tryptophan. The D gene is left open where the match is weak. Expanded clones get a size class; other rows say once, few or many, or leave the size out.

DNA	CDR3	V	size	J	D
TGCAGTGCTAGAGCGTCCGGGACAGGGTCGGATACGCAGTATTTT	CSARASGTGSDTQYF	TRBV20-1	.	TRBJ2-3	TRBD1
TGTGCCAGCAGGCCCAGGACTAGCGGGAATGTCAATGAGCAGTTCTTC	CASRPRTSGNVNEQFF	TRBV6-5	few	TRBJ2-1	TRBD2
TGTGCCAGTAGTCTCCGGGACAGGGGGCGGAGGACTGAAGCTTTCTTT	CASSLRDRGRRTEAFF	TRBV19	.	TRBJ1-1	TRBD1
TGTGCCAGCAGCTCTAGCTCGGGACGGATCTATGGCTACACCTTC	CASSSSSGRIYGYTF	TRBV28	few	TRBJ1-2	.
TGTGCTAGTGGTTTCCCTAAACCGGGACAGAAGCAAGAGACCCAGTACTTC	CASGFPKPGQKQETQYF	TRBV12-5	.	TRBJ2-5	TRBD1
TGTGCCAGCAGCTTAGAGGGACTGTTCGGGCAGCCCCAGCATTTT	CASSLEGLFGQPQHF	TRBV7-2	.	TRBJ1-5	.
TGTGCCAGCAGTTCCGATCCCTATGGCTACACCTTC	CASSSDPYGYTF	TRBV12-3/TRBV12-4	few	TRBJ1-2	.
TGCGCCTTCAGGAGGGTTAACAGCGACCGCTACGAGCAGTACTTC	CAFRRVNSDRYEQYF	TRBV23-1	.	TRBJ2-7	.
TGTGCCAGCAGCTTAGACTCCTTGGCTAATCAGCCCCAGCATTTT	CASSLDSLANQPQHF	TRBV7-2	.	TRBJ1-5	.
TGTGCCAGCAGCCTACCATCGGGGTCTAAGTTCTACACCTTC	CASSLPSGSKFYTF	TRBV7-6	many	TRBJ1-2	.
TGTGCCAGCAGCCTTAATCCAACCGGGACATTCTACAATGAGCAGTTCTTC	CASSLNPTGTFYNEQFF	TRBV7-2	.	TRBJ2-1	.
TGCGCCAGCAGCCACCGGACAGGTGGGGATTCACCCCTCCACTTT	CASSHRTGGDSPLHF	TRBV4-1	.	TRBJ1-6	TRBD1
TGTGCCAGCAGAAACGGACTAGCGGGAGTCGGCGAGCAGTACTTC	CASRNGLAGVGEQYF	TRBV7-2	many	TRBJ2-7	TRBD2
TGTGCCAGCAGCTTAGTTTCCGGCGGGAGAGAGACCCAGTACTTC	CASSLVSGGRETQYF	TRBV11-3	.	TRBJ2-5	TRBD2
TGTGCCACCAGTGATTTCCACGGACTAGCGGGAGTGAATGAGCAGTTCTTC	CATSDFHGLAGVNEQFF	TRBV24-1	.	TRBJ2-1	TRBD2